Listed below are T cell receptor beta chains from one sample, sequenced in a study of blood T cells in healthy people across ages. Via MiXCR, TCRdb re-called the 5' RACE reads, giving one row per CDR3 protein. The sample contains roughly 1,700,000 distinct CDR3 sequences, under 30% of which appear only once. Material for sequencing was blood. Receptor source: a woman in her twenties or thirties in good health. Both conserved end residues are part of each CDR3. D genes are given only for firm matches. Only some rows state a clone size, as once, few, many or a class for expanded clones.

clone_size j_call v_call d_call cdr3_nt cdr3_aa
few TRBJ2-4 TRBV15 TRBD2 TGTGCCACCAGCAGAGATCGGCTAACAGATAGCGGGAGAGGTTTCATTCAGTACTTC CATSRDRLTDSGRGFIQYF
few TRBJ2-7 TRBV4-1 . TGCGCCAGCAGCCAAGCGGGGGGCCCCATCTCCTACGAGCAGTACTTC CASSQAGGPISYEQYF
few TRBJ2-1 TRBV7-9 . TGTGCCAGCATCCCCACCGACACAGGTGGCAATGAGCAGTTCTTC CASIPTDTGGNEQFF
. TRBJ2-7 TRBV29-1 TRBD1 TGCAGCGTTGAAGATGGACAGGGGTTCTCCTACGAGCAGTACTTC CSVEDGQGFSYEQYF
few TRBJ1-2 TRBV6-2/TRBV6-3 . TGTGCCAGCAGTTACCCCGGCAGCTCTGCTAACTATGGCTACACCTTC CASSYPGSSANYGYTF
. TRBJ1-2 TRBV4-3 . TGCGCCAGCAGCCAAGAGACGGGGTTGGATGGCTACACCTTC CASSQETGLDGYTF
. TRBJ2-3 TRBV12-3/TRBV12-4 . TGTGCCAGCAGTTTGGACGGCCTGAGCACAGATACGCAGTATTTT CASSLDGLSTDTQYF
. TRBJ2-7 TRBV14 . TGTGCCAGCAGCCAATCCCCCTCCTACGAGCAGTACTTC CASSQSPSYEQYF
. TRBJ2-1 TRBV6-5 . TGTGCCAGCAGTTACCCCAGGGGCGGCGAGCAGTTCTTC CASSYPRGGEQFF
once TRBJ1-4 TRBV3-1 . TGTGCCAGCAGCCAAGAACCAGGGAGCGCTAATGAAAAACTGTTTTTT CASSQEPGSANEKLFF
once TRBJ1-4 TRBV5-1 . TGCGCCAGCAGCTCGGTAGATGAAAAACGGTTTTTT CASSSVDEKRFF